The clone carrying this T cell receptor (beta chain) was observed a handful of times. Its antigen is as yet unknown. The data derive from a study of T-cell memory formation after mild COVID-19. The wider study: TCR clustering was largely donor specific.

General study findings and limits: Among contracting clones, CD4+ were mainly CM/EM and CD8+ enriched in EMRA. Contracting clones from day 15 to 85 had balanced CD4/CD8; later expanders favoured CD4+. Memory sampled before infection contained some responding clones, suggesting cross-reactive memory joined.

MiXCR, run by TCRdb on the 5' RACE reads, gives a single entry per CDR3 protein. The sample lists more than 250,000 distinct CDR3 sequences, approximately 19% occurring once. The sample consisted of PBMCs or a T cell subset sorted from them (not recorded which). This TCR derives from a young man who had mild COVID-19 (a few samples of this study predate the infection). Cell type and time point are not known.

CDR3: CASSLLLDLHNEQFF. The DNA of the CDR3 is TGTGCCAGCAGTTTACTACTAGATCTGCACAATGAGCAGTTCTTC. This chain connects TRBV28 to TRBJ2-1, with D perhaps TRBD2 (5 bases). CDR3 length equals 15 residues. Trimming left V 2 bases short and J 5 bases short, with 13 bases between. CDR1 is MDHEN, CDR2 SYDVKM, per germline.